The rows below give T cell receptor beta chains drawn from one sample of a study of shared clonotypes between healthy human individuals. Sequencing used immunoSEQ multiplex PCR; TCRdb keeps in-frame clones, though not all of them. The sample lists 2,500,000 or so clones, 93% seen once, with 0.35% to 0.45% in the top ten. Material: naive CD4+ T cells from PBMCs. These receptors were obtained from a man aged 18 to 29 in good health. Some clones in this sample may be carry-over from other donors' samples. Each CDR3 is given with its conserved first and last residue. Fields, in order: V gene, clone size, D gene, J gene, CDR3 DNA, CDR3 protein. D genes are given only for firm matches. Rows may omit the clone size; those that give it use once, few, many or a size class.

V: TRBV6-6; size: once; D: TRBD1; J: TRBJ1-6; DNA: TGTGCCAGCAGTCCCTTACAGGGGGGTCGTAATTCACCCCTCCACTTT; CDR3: CASSPLQGGRNSPLHF
V: TRBV2; size: few; D: NA; J: TRBJ2-6; DNA: TGTGCCAGCAGTATGGTTCTCTCTGGGGCCAACGTCCTGACTTTC; CDR3: CASSMVLSGANVLTF
V: TRBV5-4; size: NA; D: NA; J: TRBJ2-1; DNA: TGTGCCAGCAATAGGAGGGGGTCCTACAATGAGCAGTTCTTC; CDR3: CASNRRGSYNEQFF
V: TRBV2; size: NA; D: NA; J: TRBJ2-7; DNA: TGTGCCAGCAGAGCCCGGGGGGACAGTTACGAGCAGTACTTC; CDR3: CASRARGDSYEQYF
V: TRBV5-4; size: NA; D: TRBD1; J: TRBJ2-5; DNA: TGTGCCAGCAGCCGACAGGGGGTAGAGACCCAGTACTTC; CDR3: CASSRQGVETQYF
V: TRBV5-4; size: NA; D: NA; J: TRBJ2-7; DNA: TGTGCCAGCAGCTCCAAAAAACAGGGGGGGGGAGCCGAGCAGTACTTC; CDR3: CASSSKKQGGGAEQYF
V: TRBV6-5; size: NA; D: NA; J: TRBJ2-3; DNA: TGTGCCAGCAGTTCCCTCATGCGGAGTTTCACAGATACGCAGTATTTT; CDR3: CASSSLMRSFTDTQYF
V: TRBV5-4; size: NA; D: NA; J: TRBJ2-3; DNA: TGTGCCAGCAGCCCGGGCCCCACAGTGACAGATACGCAGTATTTT; CDR3: CASSPGPTVTDTQYF
V: TRBV19; size: NA; D: NA; J: TRBJ2-2; DNA: TGTGCCAGTAGTATAGTCCTAGCCGGGGAGCTGTTTTTT; CDR3: CASSIVLAGELFF
V: TRBV25-1; size: NA; D: TRBD2; J: TRBJ2-1; DNA: TGTGCCAGCAGGATTACTAGCGGGAGATTTTCGGAGCAGTTCTTC; CDR3: CASRITSGRFSEQFF
V: TRBV5-4; size: NA; D: NA; J: TRBJ1-4; DNA: TGTGCCAGCAGCTTGTGGCAGGGTGAAGAAAAACTGTTTTTT; CDR3: CASSLWQGEEKLFF
V: TRBV18; size: NA; D: NA; J: TRBJ2-6; DNA: TGTGCCAGCTCACCTGGGGGGACTGGGGCCAACGTCCTGACTTTC; CDR3: CASSPGGTGANVLTF
V: TRBV11-1; size: NA; D: NA; J: TRBJ1-1; DNA: TGTGCCAGCAGCGAGAGGAACACTGAAGCTTTCTTT; CDR3: CASSERNTEAFF
V: TRBV10-1; size: NA; D: TRBD1; J: TRBJ2-7; DNA: TGCGCCAGCAGTAGGGGGCACGAGCAGTACTTC; CDR3: CASSRGHEQYF
V: TRBV19; size: NA; D: NA; J: TRBJ2-7; DNA: TGTGCCAGTAGTCCCCAACAGGGTCGAGGGCAGTACTTC; CDR3: CASSPQQGRGQYF
V: TRBV6-1; size: NA; D: NA; J: TRBJ1-2; DNA: TGTGCCAGCAGTGAAGCCCATAGGAGCTATGGCTACACCTTC; CDR3: CASSEAHRSYGYTF